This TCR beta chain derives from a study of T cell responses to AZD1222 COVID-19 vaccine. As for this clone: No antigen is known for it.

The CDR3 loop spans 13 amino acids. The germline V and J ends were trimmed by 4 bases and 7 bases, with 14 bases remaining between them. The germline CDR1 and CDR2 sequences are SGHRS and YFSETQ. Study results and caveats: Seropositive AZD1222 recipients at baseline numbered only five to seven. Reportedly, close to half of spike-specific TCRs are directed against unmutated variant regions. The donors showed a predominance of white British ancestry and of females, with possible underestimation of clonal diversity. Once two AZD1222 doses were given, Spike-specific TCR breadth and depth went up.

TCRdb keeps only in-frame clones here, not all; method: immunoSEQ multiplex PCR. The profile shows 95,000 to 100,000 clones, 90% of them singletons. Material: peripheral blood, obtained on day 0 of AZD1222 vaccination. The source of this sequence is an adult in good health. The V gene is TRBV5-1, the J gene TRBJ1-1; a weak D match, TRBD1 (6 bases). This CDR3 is CASSKTGTSEAFF. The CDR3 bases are TGCGCCAGCAGCAAAACCGGGACAAGTGAAGCTTTCTTT.